This T cell receptor beta chain stems from a study of identical twins. V was trimmed by 1 base and J by 4 bases, leaving 10 bases between them. This CDR3 comprises 13 residues. Looked up from germline, CDR1 is SQVTM and CDR2 is ANQGSEA. TCRdb ran MiXCR on the 5' RACE reads and lists one entry per CDR3 protein. The sample has a few hundred thousand distinct CDR3 sequences, about 8.5% seen once. This clonotype was observed at least ten times. Separately, the same data were catalogued under a study of yellow fever vaccine responses in identical twins.

The chain combines TRBV29-1 with TRBJ1-2; no definite D call. The sequence derives from a woman aged 18-29 years in good health. The sequenced sample was CD8+ T cells sorted from blood. The CDR3 is CSVEGAGSYGYTF. CDR3 coding DNA: TGCAGCGTTGAAGGGGCTGGCAGCTATGGCTACACCTTC.